This is a list of T cell receptor beta chains from one sample in a study of T-cell memory formation after mild COVID-19. MiXCR, run by TCRdb on the 5' RACE reads, gives a single entry per CDR3 protein. The sample contains fewer than 350,000 distinct CDR3 sequences, 13% to 15% of which appear only once. The sequenced sample consisted of PBMCs or a T cell subset sorted from them (not recorded which). The receptors shown here come from a man between 18 and 29 years old who had mild COVID-19 (a few samples of this study predate the infection). Cell type and time point are not known. CDR3s leave out the opening cysteine and the closing phenylalanine or tryptophan.

V: TRBV7-9
J: TRBJ2-4
CDR3: ASSPSLDRDKIAKNIQY

V: TRBV25-1
J: TRBJ1-2
CDR3: ASSESTYGYT

V: TRBV7-9
J: TRBJ1-2
CDR3: ASSSPDKGTT

V: TRBV7-2
J: TRBJ1-6
CDR3: ASSSGTGQRPLH

V: TRBV29-1
J: TRBJ1-2
CDR3: SGGGGTNYGYT

V: TRBV5-6
J: TRBJ2-1
CDR3: ASSFQGPYNEQF

V: TRBV29-1
J: TRBJ2-7
CDR3: SVEGLKDRGYNSYEQY

V: TRBV28
J: TRBJ1-1
CDR3: ASSLTRGWAEAF

V: TRBV7-9
J: TRBJ1-1
CDR3: ASPGGF

V: TRBV18
J: TRBJ2-3
CDR3: ASSPTTLAYPTDTQY

V: TRBV20-1
J: TRBJ1-5
CDR3: SGRGVYSNQPQH

V: TRBV6-5
J: TRBJ1-4
CDR3: ATGTGDEKLF

V: TRBV10-3
J: TRBJ2-7
CDR3: AIGDSPTYEQY

V: TRBV30
J: TRBJ2-3
CDR3: AWALGVISDTQY

V: TRBV7-7
J: TRBJ2-2
CDR3: ASSLTTGNTGELF

V: TRBV12-3/TRBV12-4
J: TRBJ2-7
CDR3: ASSFGGGHTTQY

V: TRBV5-5
J: TRBJ1-6
CDR3: ASSKPGGDSPLH

V: TRBV7-2
J: TRBJ1-1
CDR3: ASSLGPTEAF

V: TRBV2
J: TRBJ2-2
CDR3: ASKAEVNTGELF

V: TRBV5-1
J: TRBJ2-6
CDR3: ASSLEWTGMGVLT

V: TRBV20-1
J: TRBJ2-1
CDR3: SARGTSGDEQF

V: TRBV7-3
J: TRBJ2-5
CDR3: ASSSGPEGVETQY

V: TRBV4-3
J: TRBJ2-5
CDR3: ASRIGGAAETQY

V: TRBV7-2
J: TRBJ2-3
CDR3: ASSFRGQGARITDTQY

V: TRBV6-2/TRBV6-3
J: TRBJ2-3
CDR3: ASSPMDGTDTQY

V: TRBV7-2
J: TRBJ2-3
CDR3: ASSPRQGVTDTQY

V: TRBV12-3/TRBV12-4
J: TRBJ1-5
CDR3: ASSQTGTEYQPQH

V: TRBV20-1
J: TRBJ1-4
CDR3: SASYYRGLREKLF

V: TRBV5-1
J: TRBJ1-2
CDR3: ASSPRVFYGYT

V: TRBV12-3/TRBV12-4
J: TRBJ2-1
CDR3: ASSLGGGQQF

V: TRBV7-6
J: TRBJ1-1
CDR3: ASSLAPWRAEAF

V: TRBV20-1
J: TRBJ1-2
CDR3: SATARDYGYT

V: TRBV7-6
J: TRBJ2-3
CDR3: ASSIRPRRNTDTQY

V: TRBV7-2
J: TRBJ2-5
CDR3: ASSRGSNHVGETQY

V: TRBV12-3/TRBV12-4
J: TRBJ2-5
CDR3: ASGTSGVQETQY

V: TRBV7-2
J: TRBJ1-2
CDR3: ASSARGSNYGYT

V: TRBV27
J: TRBJ1-5
CDR3: ASSLSGQVLYSNQPQH

V: TRBV5-6
J: TRBJ1-6
CDR3: ASSLADSPLH

V: TRBV7-2
J: TRBJ2-2
CDR3: ASTDRTIQIGELF

V: TRBV5-1
J: TRBJ1-1
CDR3: ASSQGNSMNTEAF

V: TRBV4-3
J: TRBJ2-2
CDR3: ASRNSLAGGRHGELF

V: TRBV5-4
J: TRBJ2-5
CDR3: ASSRGLAGGTQY

V: TRBV18
J: TRBJ2-5
CDR3: ASSPSGGSETQY

V: TRBV5-1
J: TRBJ2-1
CDR3: ASSLVGRDEQF

V: TRBV10-3
J: TRBJ2-3
CDR3: AIAGVASTDTQY

V: TRBV6-2/TRBV6-3
J: TRBJ2-1
CDR3: ASSYLAGGPNEQF

V: TRBV7-9
J: TRBJ1-3
CDR3: ASSFSEGAWSGNTIY

V: TRBV5-1
J: TRBJ2-3
CDR3: ATAVGQSTDTQY

V: TRBV5-1
J: TRBJ1-2
CDR3: ASGYRQGAGYT

V: TRBV5-1
J: TRBJ2-6
CDR3: ASSFDPAWGAAGANVLT

V: TRBV4-2
J: TRBJ2-2
CDR3: ASSQMTGGNTGELF

V: TRBV7-9
J: TRBJ2-3
CDR3: ASSFVDTQY

V: TRBV7-9
J: TRBJ2-7
CDR3: ASSFGPGHRYEQY

V: TRBV10-3
J: TRBJ2-3
CDR3: AISESKEVFIQNTQY

V: TRBV2
J: TRBJ2-1
CDR3: ASSAAGEQF

V: TRBV20-1
J: TRBJ2-1
CDR3: SAEQLGAPDEQF

V: TRBV10-3
J: TRBJ2-2
CDR3: AMGASANTGELF